The 9 T cell receptor beta chains given below trace back to one sample, sequenced in a study of T cell changes during pregnancy in multiple sclerosis. Profiled with immunoSEQ multiplex PCR; TCRdb holds only in-frame clones, not every one. This sample has under 85,000 clones; 85% to 90% occur once, and the top ten carry 9.5%. Here the sequenced sample was peripheral blood, taken after pregnancy. The receptors stem from a female donor in good health, enrolled as a control in a pregnancy study.

This chain links TRBV7-9 with TRBJ2-3; TRBD2 agrees at 14 bases. The junction had 8 bases not matched to a gene; V was cut back by 3 bases and J by 0 bases. Germline lookup yields CDR1 SEHNR and CDR2 FQNEAQ (reference sequence). The CDR3 consists of 19 residues. The CDR3 spells CASSFGTSGRTGSTDTQYF. CDR3 DNA sequence: TGTGCCAGCAGCTTCGGGACTAGCGGGAGAACGGGAAGCACAGATACGCAGTATTTT.

This clone was seen only once. V is TRBV25-1 and J is TRBJ2-2, with a possible D match to TRBD1 (5 bases). There are 14 residues in the CDR3. Per germline, CDR1 MGHDK and CDR2 SYGVNS. Trimming pared 2 bases from V and 7 bases from J, leaving 11 bases between. This CDR3 reads CASSEPGWVGELFF. Here the CDR3 DNA reads TGTGCCAGCAGTGAACCAGGGTGGGTCGGGGAGCTGTTTTTT. Looking up the rest from reference TRBV25-1 and TRBJ2-2 gives the full variable domain: EADIYQTPRYLVIGTGKKITLECSQTMGHDKMYWYQQDPGMELHLIHYSYGVNSTEKGDLSSESTVSRIRTEHFPLTLESARPSHTSQYLCASSEPGWVGELFFGEGSRLTVL.

This rearrangement joins TRBV27 to TRBJ2-3; TRBD2 agrees at 9 bases. Germline lookup yields CDR1 MNHEY and CDR2 SMNVEV (reference sequence). The CDR3 runs to 15 residues. After removal of 2 bases from V and 6 bases from J, the junction contained 6 bases not matched to a gene. CDR3 nucleotide sequence: TGTGCCAGCAGTTTAGTGGCTAGCGGGGTGGATACGCAGTATTTT. Amino acid sequence: CASSLVASGVDTQYF.

The V gene is TRBV6-5, the J gene TRBJ1-6, with D uncertain. V shed 6 bases and J shed 5 bases, with 11 bases lying between them. The CDR3 is made up of 14 amino acids. The germline V gene encodes CDR1 MNHEY and CDR2 SVGAGI. The CDR3 DNA reads as TGTGCCAGCAGGGAGGGAGTAGATAATTCACCCCTCCACTTT. This sequence encodes CASREGVDNSPLHF.

V gene TRBV30 combines with J gene TRBJ1-2; a weak D match, TRBD1 (5 bases). The V and J ends lost 4 bases and 8 bases respectively, with 11 bases between them. CDR3 size: 11 residues. Looked up from germline, CDR1 is GTSNPN and CDR2 is SVGIG (reference sequence). Here the CDR3 DNA reads TGTGCCTGGACCAGGGTCCACGGCTACACCTTC. Residues: CAWTRVHGYTF.

The chain uses TRBV7-9 and TRBJ2-1; D gene uncertain. Trimming removed 5 bases at V and 0 bases at J, with 8 bases between. The CDR3 is 14 amino acids. CDR1 SEHNR and CDR2 FQNEAQ come from the germline V gene (reference sequence). Here the CDR3 reads CASSRGGSYNEQFF. DNA for the CDR3: TGTGCCAGCAGCCGCGGTGGCTCCTACAATGAGCAGTTCTTC.

The rearrangement joins TRBV29-1 to TRBJ2-3; D perhaps matches TRBD2 (5 bases). The CDR3 totals 16 residues. Germline values: CDR1 SQVTM, CDR2 ANQGSEA. The ends were cut back, 5 bases at V and 0 bases at J, with 18 bases in the middle. The CDR3 loop reads CSVTWTGKPSTDTQYF. The CDR3 DNA reads as TGCAGCGTTACTTGGACCGGGAAACCAAGCACAGATACGCAGTATTTT.

This clone was observed once. The chain joins TRBV11-3 to TRBJ2-3; TRBD2 agrees at 8 bases. There are 15 residues in the CDR3. With V trimmed by 3 bases and J by 2 bases, 4 bases remained unmatched. Germline assignment: CDR1 SGHNT and CDR2 YENEEA. The CDR3 loop is CASSFRGGYTDTQYF. Written as DNA, the CDR3 is TGTGCCAGCAGCTTTCGGGGGGGCTACACAGATACGCAGTATTTT.

This chain joins TRBV7-9 and TRBJ2-7; D possibly corresponds to TRBD1 (5 bases). Germline V gene sequence: CDR1 SEHNR, CDR2 FQNEAQ (reference sequence). Trimming left V 1 base short and J 1 base short, with 14 bases between. The CDR3 is 16 residues long. The CDR3 DNA sequence: TGTGCCAGCAGCTTAGAGTTAGGGCAGGGTTCCTACGAGCAGTACTTC. This codes for CASSLELGQGSYEQYF.